The following is a TCR beta chain sequence with its context. Germline CDR1 is KGHDR and CDR2 is SFDVKD. The CDR3 totals 16 residues. V gave up 0 bases and J gave up 3 bases, with 10 bases separating them. This record belongs to a study of control samples from healthy donors and cancer patients. TCRdb's table, derived via immunoSEQ multiplex PCR, lists solely in-frame clones and lacks some. The sample has 100,000 to 150,000 clones, around 90% seen once. The sequenced material came from blood. The V gene is TRBV24-1, the J gene TRBJ2-2; D perhaps matches TRBD1 (6 bases). The origin of this receptor is a middle-aged man in good health. Here the CDR3 DNA reads TGTGCCACCAGTGATTTGTTGGGGGCGGACACCGGGGAGCTGTTTTTT. Its translation: CATSDLLGADTGELFF.